This TCR beta chain was captured in a study of blood T cell repertoires in COVID-19. As for the study in general: Sources were T cells, B-cell-depleted T cells, or PBMCs; the material itself was cDNA or gDNA.

The protocol was immunoSEQ multiplex PCR, while the TCRdb copy is restricted to in-frame clones and leaves out a portion. The sample consists of 350,000 to 400,000 clones, just under 90% of them appearing once. The count of this clone is one. The sequence came from a woman aged 25 to 39 who had recovered from COVID-19. The sample consisted of PBMCs or T cells enriched from blood (not recorded which).

Written as DNA, the CDR3 is TGTGCCAGCAGCTTAGCGGAGGGTACGTACTCCTACGAGCAGTACTTC. This gives the protein CASSLAEGTYSYEQYF. V and J are TRBV13 and TRBJ2-7, with D possibly being TRBD2 (6 bases). CDR1 and CDR2 (germline): PRHDT, FYEKMQ (reference sequence). Between the trimmed V and J ends, which lost 1 base and 0 bases, there was a span of 13 bases. This CDR3 comprises 16 residues.